There are many counts of the clone carrying this T cell receptor beta chain. Its specificity is not known. This record belongs to a study of CD8 T cells in ankylosing spondylitis. Study-wide findings and caveats: Enrichment of disease-linked clones was reportedly significant in matched ankylosing spondylitis synovial fluid.

V shed 2 bases and J shed 3 bases, with 13 bases lying between them. This CDR3 is 15 amino acids long. Germline CDR1 SGHRS, CDR2 YFSETQ. One entry per CDR3 protein results from TCRdb running MiXCR on the 5' RACE reads. The sample records about 220,000 distinct CDR3 sequences, 8% to 11% being singletons. The chain uses TRBV5-1 and TRBJ2-3, with D perhaps being TRBD1 or TRBD2 (6 bases each). This TCR was sampled from a male donor with ankylosing spondylitis or in good health (not recorded which). Material for sequencing was blood, either unsorted or a sorted T cell fraction (not recorded which). The CDR3 coding sequence is TGCGCCAGCAGCTTACAGGGAGGTGGGACAGATACGCAGTATTTT. It translates to CASSLQGGGTDTQYF.